These 23 T cell receptor beta chains originate from one sample sequenced in a study of T cell repertoires in cytomegalovirus infection. Their target antigens are unknown. MiXCR, run by TCRdb on the reads, gives a single entry per CDR3 protein. The table lists 700,000 to 950,000 distinct CDR3 sequences, approximately 29% of them singletons. The input for sequencing was cultured CD8+ T cells from PBMCs, taken from culture after CMV antigen stimulation. The receptors were gathered from a human donor in good health (CMV status not recorded). Some clones in this sample may be carry-over from other donors' samples.

This clonotype was counted between two and nine times. V usage is TRBV6-5 and J usage is TRBJ2-3; a weak D match, TRBD1 (6 bases). Germline CDR1 reads MNHEY; CDR2 reads SVGAGI. This CDR3 region has 14 residues. The V end lost 8 bases, the J end lost 5 bases, and 17 bases lay between the germline ends. In DNA, the CDR3 is TGTGCCAGCGGGATACAGGGAAAGGTAGATACGCAGTATTTT. As protein: CASGIQGKVDTQYF.

A remark on this clonotype: A read error is possible here, since a much larger clone lies one base away. This chain links TRBV7-8 with TRBJ2-1; 7 bases are shared with TRBD2. Looked up from germline, CDR1 is SGHVS and CDR2 is FQNEAQ. CDR3 length equals 14 residues. The trim removed 5 bases at V and 8 bases at J, leaving 9 bases unmatched. DNA of the CDR3: TGTGCCAGCAGCGACGGACTAGTCGTACATGAGCAGTTCTTC. It encodes CASSDGLVVHEQFF.

The CDR3 loop is CASSSGPGVSYEQYF. In DNA form, the CDR3 reads TGTGCCAGCAGTTCTGGTCCGGGGGTTTCCTACGAGCAGTACTTC. J is TRBJ2-7 and V is TRBV27; D is possibly TRBD2 (6 bases). Germline-derived CDR1 and CDR2 are MNHEY and SMNVEV (reference sequence). V was pared by 4 bases and J by 1 base, with 14 bases between. This CDR3 region has 15 residues.

This clonotype was recorded a few times. The rearrangement uses TRBV11-3 and TRBJ2-3; tentatively, D is TRBD2 (6 bases). This CDR3 is 15 amino acids long. From germline, CDR1 is SGHNT and CDR2 YENEEA. Trimming shortened V by 4 bases and J by 1 base, and 12 bases separated the two germline ends. CDR3 DNA: TGTGCCAGCAGCTCTGGACTAAGCGGCACAGATACGCAGTATTTT. Encoded protein: CASSSGLSGTDTQYF.

This clonotype was counted ten times or more. V is TRBV7-2 and J is TRBJ2-3; the D gene is possibly TRBD2 (5 bases). Germline V gives CDR1 SGHTA, CDR2 FQGNSA. The CDR3 length is 15 residues. V was clipped by 1 base and J by 1 base, with 9 bases between them. The CDR3 region is CASSLGWTGTDTQYF. The CDR3 DNA sequence: TGTGCCAGCAGCTTAGGTTGGACTGGCACAGATACGCAGTATTTT. Supplemented by reference TRBV7-2 and TRBJ2-3, the full variable domain reads GAGVSQSPSNKVTEKGKDVELRCDPISGHTALYWYRQSLGQGLEFLIYFQGNSAPDKSGLPSDRFSAERTGGSVSTLTIQRTQQEDSAVYLCASSLGWTGTDTQYFGPGTRLTVL.

V is TRBV15 and J is TRBJ2-3; 9 nucleotides match TRBD2. The J segment lost 5 bases and the V segment lost 0 bases, leaving 9 bases of the junction unmatched. This CDR3 spans 17 amino acids. In germline, CDR1 is LNHNV, CDR2 YYDKDF (reference sequence). CDR3 nucleotides: TGTGCCACCAGCAGAGATCAGAGCGGGGGGCGGGTAGATACGCAGTATTTT. This gives the protein CATSRDQSGGRVDTQYF.

This chain uses TRBV7-4 with TRBJ2-7; perhaps TRBD1 as D (6 bases). This CDR3 is built from 14 residues. V lost 6 bases and J 3 bases, leaving 15 bases between the germline ends. Germline lookup yields CDR1 SGHVT and CDR2 SQSDAQ. CDR3: CASSPWDKNYEQYF. DNA of the CDR3: TGTGCCAGCAGTCCCTGGGACAAAAACTACGAGCAGTACTTC.

As concerns this clonotype: A much larger clone differs from this one at a single base, so this may be a read error. This chain connects TRBV7-6 to TRBJ2-5, with 11 nucleotides matching TRBD2. CDR1 SGHVS and CDR2 FNYEAQ come from the germline V gene. The CDR3 has 14 amino acids. CDR3 loop: CVSSLTSGEETQYF. CDR3 DNA: TGTGTCAGCAGCCTGACTAGCGGGGAAGAGACCCAGTACTTC.

V is TRBV29-1 and J is TRBJ1-1, with 9 positions matching TRBD1. The CDR3 runs to 13 residues. V trimming: 4 bases; J trimming: 7 bases; junction bases outside the gene matches: 7. CDR1 is SQVTM and CDR2 is ANQGSEA in the germline V gene. CDR3 nucleotide sequence: TGCAGCGTTGCCTATACAGGGGGCCATGAAGCTTTCTTT. Its protein is CSVAYTGGHEAFF.

V gene TRBV25-1 combines with J gene TRBJ2-1; 9 positions match TRBD1. CDR1 is MGHDK, CDR2 SYGVNS, per germline. The V gene end was trimmed by 7 bases and the J gene end by 4 bases; junction bases not matched to a gene: 2. There are 13 residues in the CDR3. The CDR3 DNA is TGTGCCAGCAAACAGGGGGCTTACAATGAGCAGTTCTTC. Translating it yields CASKQGAYNEQFF.

Only a few counts were recorded for this clonotype. V and J are TRBV6-6 and TRBJ2-4; 10 bases align to TRBD2. CDR3 length: 15 amino acids. The V and J ends lost 6 bases and 3 bases, in that order; junction bases with no gene match: 5. CDR1 MNHNY and CDR2 SVGAGI come from the germline V gene (reference sequence). CDR3 in DNA: TGTGCCAGCAGCGGGACTAGCGAGGGCAAAAACATTCAGTACTTC. Translation: CASSGTSEGKNIQYF.

V is TRBV11-3 and J is TRBJ2-1; maybe TRBD1 (7 bases). Trimming cost V 1 base and J 8 bases, with 12 bases left between them. Germline V lookup: CDR1 SGHNT, CDR2 YENEEA. This CDR3 is 14 amino acids long. CDR3 region: CASSLGQGEDEQFF. CDR3 DNA: TGTGCCAGCAGCTTAGGGCAGGGGGAGGATGAGCAGTTCTTC.

This clonotype was counted ten times or more. The V call is TRBV7-6, the J call TRBJ2-5; D is perhaps TRBD1 (6 bases). Per the germline V gene, CDR1 is SGHVS and CDR2 is FNYEAQ. This CDR3 is 14 amino acids long. The V end was cut by 3 bases, the J end by 1 base, with 9 bases between. CDR3 bases: TGTGCCAGCAGCTTTCAGGGGCCCCAAGAGACCCAGTACTTC. The encoded protein is CASSFQGPQETQYF.

The rearrangement uses TRBV11-1 and TRBJ2-2; 7 nucleotides align to TRBD1. The CDR3 is 15 amino acids. V was pared by 4 bases and J by 7 bases, with 9 bases of the junction left unmatched. The V gene's germline CDR1 is SGHAT and CDR2 FQDESV (reference sequence). CDR3 sequence (DNA): TGTGCCAGCAGCTCCCTTAGGGGGCCGGGCGGGGAGCTGTTTTTT. It yields the protein CASSSLRGPGGELFF.

This clonotype appeared many times. This sequence joins TRBV7-8 and TRBJ1-4; TRBD1 might be the D (6 bases). Deletions cut 2 bases from V and 8 bases from J, with 15 bases between. CDR3 length: 15 amino acids. The germline V gene has CDR1 SGHVS and CDR2 FQNEAQ. CDR3: CASSLLGGAKEKLFF. The CDR3 DNA follows: TGTGCCAGCAGCTTACTCGGGGGGGCGAAGGAAAAACTGTTTTTT.

This chain connects TRBV13 to TRBJ1-1; tentatively, D is TRBD1 (6 bases). V gave up 5 bases and J gave up 0 bases, with 16 bases separating them. Germline V gene lookup returns CDR1 PRHDT and CDR2 FYEKMQ (reference sequence). This CDR3 comprises 16 residues. The CDR3 loop reads CASSLRGAGLNTEAFF. The CDR3 bases are TGTGCCAGCAGCCTGAGGGGGGCGGGCTTGAACACTGAAGCTTTCTTT.

This clonotype was observed a handful of times. This chain joins TRBV7-2 and TRBJ1-3; D call uncertain. This CDR3 is 15 amino acids long. Per the germline V gene, CDR1 is SGHTA and CDR2 is FQGNSA. V dropped 4 bases and J dropped 2 bases, with 12 bases sitting between them. The CDR3 protein is CASSSAASPGNTIYF. The CDR3 DNA reads as TGTGCCAGCAGCTCAGCTGCGTCTCCTGGAAACACCATATATTTT.

The chain has TRBV6-2 or TRBV6-3 and TRBJ2-1; D not resolved. This CDR3 contains 13 residues. Trimming removed 10 bases from V and 1 base from J, with 11 bases in between. Germline V gene data show CDR1 as MNHEY and CDR2 as SVGEGT. This CDR3 is CATLDGSYNEQFF. For the CDR3, the DNA is TGTGCCACCCTCGACGGGTCCTACAATGAGCAGTTCTTC.

The V and J genes are TRBV7-9 and TRBJ1-4, with D hard to call. V lost 5 bases to trimming and J lost 7 bases, with 17 bases between them. Per germline, CDR1 SEHNR and CDR2 FQNEAQ (reference sequence). The CDR3 covers 15 residues. CDR3: CASSAAGSKGEKLFF. The CDR3 coding sequence is TGTGCCAGCAGCGCCGCGGGGAGCAAGGGTGAAAAACTGTTTTTT.

The chain couples TRBV19 to TRBJ1-2, with 7 bases aligning to TRBD1. The length of the CDR3 is 14 residues. Per the germline V gene, CDR1 is LNHDA and CDR2 is SQIVND (reference sequence). V lost 5 bases to trimming and J lost 4 bases; unmatched junction nucleotides: 7. CDR3 sequence (DNA): TGTGCCAGTAGTGCGTCACAGGGGAGCTATGGCTACACCTTC. Translating it yields CASSASQGSYGYTF.

The V gene is TRBV20-1, the J gene TRBJ2-7, with 8 bases identical to TRBD1. The trim removed 1 base at V and 2 bases at J, leaving 4 bases unmatched. CDR1 and CDR2 from the germline V gene are DFQATT and SNEGSKA (reference sequence). The CDR3 spans 14 residues. This chain's CDR3 is CSARVDRATYEQYF. The CDR3, as DNA: TGCAGTGCTAGAGTGGACAGGGCTACCTACGAGCAGTACTTC.

This chain connects TRBV11-1 to TRBJ2-1; 8 bases agree with TRBD2. The ends lost 8 bases at V and 4 bases at J; junction bases unmatched: 10. CDR1 and CDR2 from the germline V gene are SGHAT and FQDESV (reference sequence). The CDR3 is 15 amino acids. CDR3 in DNA: TGTGCCAGCGGGTCCGGGACTAGAGTATACAATGAGCAGTTCTTC. Its translation: CASGSGTRVYNEQFF.

This clonotype was counted a few times. The junction differs from germline at one of its ends, possibly a read error. This chain links TRBV5-4 with TRBJ2-3; 8 bases agree with TRBD2. The V gene's germline CDR1 is SGHNT and CDR2 YYREEE (reference sequence). CDR3 length equals 14 residues. The chain's CDR3 is CASSLGTSTYTQYF. The DNA of the CDR3 is TGTGCCAGCAGCTTGGGGACTAGCACATATACGCAGTATTTT.